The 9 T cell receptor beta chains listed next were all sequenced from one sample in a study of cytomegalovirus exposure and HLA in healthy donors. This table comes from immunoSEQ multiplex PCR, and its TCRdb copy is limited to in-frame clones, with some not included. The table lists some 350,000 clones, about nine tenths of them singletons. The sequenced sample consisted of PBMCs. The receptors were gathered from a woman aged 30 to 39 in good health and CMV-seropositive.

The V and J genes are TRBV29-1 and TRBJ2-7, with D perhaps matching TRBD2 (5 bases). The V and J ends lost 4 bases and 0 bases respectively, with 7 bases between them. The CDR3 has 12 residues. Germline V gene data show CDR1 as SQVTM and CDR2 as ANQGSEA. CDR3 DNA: TGCAGCGTTGTGGGGAGCTCCTACGAGCAGTACTTC. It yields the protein CSVVGSSYEQYF.

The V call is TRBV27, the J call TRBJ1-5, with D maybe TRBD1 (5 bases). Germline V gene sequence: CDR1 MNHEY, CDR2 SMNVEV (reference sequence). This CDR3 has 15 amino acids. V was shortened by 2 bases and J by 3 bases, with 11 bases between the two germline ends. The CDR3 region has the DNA TGTGCCAGCAGTTTAACGTGGGGGATCAATCAGCCCCAGCATTTT. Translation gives CASSLTWGINQPQHF.

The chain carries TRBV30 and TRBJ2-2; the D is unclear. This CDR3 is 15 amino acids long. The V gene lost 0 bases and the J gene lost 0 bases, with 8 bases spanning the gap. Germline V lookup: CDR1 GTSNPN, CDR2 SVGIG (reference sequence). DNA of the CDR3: TGTGCCTGGAGTGTACGGCGGCCGAACACCGGGGAGCTGTTTTTT. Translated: CAWSVRRPNTGELFF.

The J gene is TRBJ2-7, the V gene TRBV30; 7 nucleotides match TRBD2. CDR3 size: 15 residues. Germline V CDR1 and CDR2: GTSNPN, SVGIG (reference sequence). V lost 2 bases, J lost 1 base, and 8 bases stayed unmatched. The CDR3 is CAWSPLGGGSYEQYF. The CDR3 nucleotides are TGTGCCTGGAGTCCCCTGGGCGGGGGATCCTACGAGCAGTACTTC.

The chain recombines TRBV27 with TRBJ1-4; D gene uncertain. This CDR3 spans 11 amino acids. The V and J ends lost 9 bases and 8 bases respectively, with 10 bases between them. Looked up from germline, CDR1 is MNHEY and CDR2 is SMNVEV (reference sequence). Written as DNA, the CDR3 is TGTGCCAGTAACTTAACGGAAAAACTGTTTTTT. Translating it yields CASNLTEKLFF.

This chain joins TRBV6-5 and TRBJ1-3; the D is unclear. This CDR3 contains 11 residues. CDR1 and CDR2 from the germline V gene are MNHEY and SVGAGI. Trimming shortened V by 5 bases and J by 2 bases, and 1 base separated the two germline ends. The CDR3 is CASSTGNTIYF. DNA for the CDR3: TGTGCCAGCAGTACTGGAAACACCATATATTTT.

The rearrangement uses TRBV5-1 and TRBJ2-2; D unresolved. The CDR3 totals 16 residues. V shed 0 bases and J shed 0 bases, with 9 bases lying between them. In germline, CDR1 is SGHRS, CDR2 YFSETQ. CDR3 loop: CASSLGALTNTGELFF. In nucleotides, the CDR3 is TGCGCCAGCAGCTTGGGCGCCCTCACGAACACCGGGGAGCTGTTTTTT.

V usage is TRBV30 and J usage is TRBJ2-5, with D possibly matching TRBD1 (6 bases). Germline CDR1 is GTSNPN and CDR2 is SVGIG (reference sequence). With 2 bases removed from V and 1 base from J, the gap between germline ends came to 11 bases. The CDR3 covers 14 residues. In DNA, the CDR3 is TGTGCCTGGAGTACGGGGACATCCCAAGAGACCCAGTACTTC. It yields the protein CAWSTGTSQETQYF.

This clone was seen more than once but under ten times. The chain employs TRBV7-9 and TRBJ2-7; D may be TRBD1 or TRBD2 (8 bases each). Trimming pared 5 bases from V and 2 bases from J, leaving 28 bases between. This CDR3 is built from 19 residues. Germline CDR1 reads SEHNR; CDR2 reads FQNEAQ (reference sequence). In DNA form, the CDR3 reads TGTGCCAGCAGCACGAGGGACAGGAGTCATAGCGGGACGACCTACGAGCAGTACTTC. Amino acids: CASSTRDRSHSGTTYEQYF.